Below, 28 T cell receptor beta chains from the same sample are listed, as sequenced in a study of CD4 and CD8 cells across lung adenocarcinoma regions. One entry per CDR3 protein, called by TCRdb with MiXCR from the PCR reads. In the table there are about 5,200 distinct CDR3 sequences, 45% to 50% of which are singletons. The sequenced material came from CD4+ T cells from the margin of a lung tumor. These TCRs come from a male donor with lung adenocarcinoma. The CD4 and CD8 labels of this study may be unreliable.

This clonotype is medium-sized in the sample. The chain links TRBV4-1 to TRBJ2-1; D perhaps matches TRBD1 (5 bases). Trimming took 1 base from V and 2 from J, leaving 15 bases between them. This CDR3 region has 17 residues. Looked up from germline, CDR1 is MGHRA and CDR2 is YSYEKL. CDR3 region: CASSQAPRGRAYNEQFF. CDR3 in DNA: TGCGCCAGCAGCCAAGCTCCCCGCGGCAGGGCCTACAATGAGCAGTTCTTC.

The chain uses TRBV27 and TRBJ2-1, with 9 bases matching TRBD2. The CDR3 loop spans 18 amino acids. Trimming cost V 9 bases and J 0 bases; bases outside gene matches: 15. From germline, CDR1 is MNHEY and CDR2 SMNVEV (reference sequence). The CDR3 DNA follows: TGTGCCAGTCGTAAGGGGCGGGAGGGTCCTAGCTCCTACAATGAGCAGTTCTTC. As protein: CASRKGREGPSSYNEQFF.

In this sample, this clonotype turned up once. This chain connects TRBV6-1 to TRBJ2-1; 12 bases map to TRBD2. In germline, CDR1 is MNHNS, CDR2 SASEGT. The CDR3 runs 13 residues. Losses at the gene ends were 4 bases for V and 10 bases for J; bases not matched to a gene: 2. CDR3 DNA: TGTGCCAGCAGTGGGACTAGCGGGAACGAGCAGTTCTTC. Translated: CASSGTSGNEQFF.

This clonotype qualifies as medium-sized. CDR3 in amino acids: CASSYSGLRNSPLHF. The CDR3 DNA follows: TGTGCCAGCAGTTACTCAGGTCTCAGGAATTCACCCCTCCACTTT. This rearrangement joins TRBV6-5 to TRBJ1-6; no clear D gene. V lost 0 bases, J lost 7 bases, and 10 bases lay in between. The CDR3 extends over 15 amino acids. Germline CDR1 and CDR2: MNHEY and SVGAGI.

The rearrangement links TRBV12-3 or TRBV12-4 to TRBJ2-2; D may correspond to TRBD1 or TRBD2 (5 bases each). There are 14 residues in the CDR3. With 9 bases removed from V and 0 bases from J, the gap between germline ends came to 11 bases. CDR3 coding DNA: TGTGCCAGTACGGGGACCGCGAACACCGGGGAGCTGTTTTTT. Amino acids: CASTGTANTGELFF.

This clonotype showed up just a few times. The rearrangement links TRBV6-1 to TRBJ1-2; D is uncertain. Germline values: CDR1 MNHNS, CDR2 SASEGT. V lost 11 bases and J lost 0, with 13 bases in between. The CDR3 loop spans 13 amino acids. Here the CDR3 DNA reads TGTGCCTCTCACCGTGCTCCTAACTATGGCTACACCTTC. Residues: CASHRAPNYGYTF.

The V call is TRBV6-5, the J call TRBJ2-1; a weak D match, TRBD2 (5 bases). V was cut by 0 bases and J by 3 bases, with 33 bases left in between. Per the germline V gene, CDR1 is MNHEY and CDR2 is SVGAGI. The CDR3 has 23 amino acids. The CDR3 sequence: CASSYSILSRAPFTPKIYNEQFF. The CDR3 nucleotides are TGTGCCAGCAGTTACTCGATTTTGTCGAGGGCACCATTCACCCCTAAGATCTACAATGAGCAGTTCTTC.

About this clonotype: Germline is not matched at one junction end, which may reflect a read error. The chain couples TRBV27 to TRBJ2-5; TRBD1 matches at 9 bases. From germline, CDR1 is MNHEY and CDR2 SMNVEV (reference sequence). The CDR3 runs to 15 residues. The DNA of the CDR3 is TGTGCCAGGGGGCTCTGGACAGGGGACCAAGAGACCCAGTACTTT. Translating it yields CARGLWTGDQETQYF.

This clonotype occurred a few times. The chain joins TRBV25-1 to TRBJ2-4; 16 positions match TRBD2. The J call is uncertain, as TRBJ2-7 better fits the DNA end. The length of the CDR3 is 18 residues. Germline lookup yields CDR1 MGHDK and CDR2 SYGVNS. The CDR3 spells CASSTTGLAGGPLYEQYF. CDR3 nucleotide sequence: TGTGCCAGCAGTACGACGGGACTAGCGGGAGGGCCGTTGTACGAGCAGTACTTC.

By its share, this clonotype is medium-sized. The rearrangement joins TRBV6-1 to TRBJ2-1, with D perhaps matching TRBD2 (6 bases). Germline CDR1 reads MNHNS; CDR2 reads SASEGT. This CDR3 contains 14 residues. The V gene lost 1 base and the J gene lost 5 bases, with 9 bases spanning the gap. The CDR3 loop is CASSEVWGDNEQFF. As DNA, the CDR3 is TGTGCCAGCAGTGAAGTATGGGGGGACAATGAGCAGTTCTTC.

In its sample, this clonotype was seen once. This chain uses TRBV4-1 with TRBJ2-3, with D perhaps being TRBD1 or TRBD2 (6 bases each). Trimming stripped 4 bases from V and 5 bases from J, with 16 bases between. Germline-derived CDR1 and CDR2 are MGHRA and YSYEKL. This CDR3 is 15 amino acids long. The CDR3 coding sequence is TGCGCCAGCAGCCCGTCAGGGGAGGCAAAAGATACGCAGTATTTT. Translation: CASSPSGEAKDTQYF.

The chain uses TRBV5-1 and TRBJ2-1; D is uncertain. Germline V gene sequence: CDR1 SGHRS, CDR2 YFSETQ. The V end lost 0 bases, the J end lost 6 bases, and 10 bases lay between the germline ends. This CDR3 has 14 amino acids. CDR3 region: CASSLEVGSNEQFF. The CDR3 nucleotides are TGCGCCAGCAGCTTGGAGGTAGGCAGCAATGAGCAGTTCTTC.

This clonotype has more than one count but fewer than ten. The V gene is TRBV4-2, the J gene TRBJ2-2, with a weak D call TRBD2 (5 bases). Looked up from germline, CDR1 is LGHNA and CDR2 is YNFKEQ. Trimming left V 0 bases short and J 6 bases short, with 8 bases between. There are 14 residues in the CDR3. CDR3 in amino acids: CASSQDEGPGELFF. In DNA, the CDR3 is TGTGCCAGCAGCCAAGATGAGGGCCCCGGGGAGCTGTTTTTT.

This clonotype rates as medium-sized. The rearrangement uses TRBV6-5 and TRBJ2-1; D may be TRBD1 (6 bases). Trimming shortened V by 7 bases and J by 2 bases, and 15 bases separated the two germline ends. Germline V gives CDR1 MNHEY, CDR2 SVGAGI. The length of the CDR3 is 15 residues. The CDR3 loop reads CASTPVRGAYNEQFF. CDR3 DNA: TGTGCCAGCACCCCGGTCAGGGGCGCCTACAATGAGCAGTTCTTC.

By its share, this clonotype is medium-sized. V and J are TRBV25-1 and TRBJ2-3; 7 positions agree with TRBD1. The CDR3 has 17 amino acids. The germline CDR1 and CDR2 sequences are MGHDK and SYGVNS. Trimming at V came to 8 bases and at J to 1 base, leaving 15 bases not matched to a gene. The CDR3 coding sequence is TGTGCCAGCTCGGTGGGGTTCGTTAGGGGGCGCACAGATACGCAGTATTTT. Translation: CASSVGFVRGRTDTQYF.

J is TRBJ2-5 and V is TRBV6-1; D perhaps matches TRBD2 (6 bases). V shed 9 bases and J shed 0 bases, with 8 bases lying between them. Per germline, CDR1 MNHNS and CDR2 SASEGT. The CDR3 consists of 12 residues. The CDR3 sequence: CASKRDQETQYF. The DNA of the CDR3 is TGTGCCAGTAAGCGGGACCAAGAGACCCAGTACTTC.

This chain connects TRBV6-1 to TRBJ1-6; no clear D. Germline CDR1 MNHNS, CDR2 SASEGT. The CDR3 length is 11 residues. The CDR3 region is CGTSYNSPLHF. The DNA for the CDR3 is TGTGGGACCAGCTATAATTCACCCCTCCACTTT.

The V and J genes are TRBV6-1 and TRBJ2-1; D is ambiguous. Judging by the DNA end, TRBJ2-7 fits better; the J call may be wrong. The CDR3 is made up of 13 amino acids. The germline gives CDR1 MNHNS, CDR2 SASEGT. This chain's CDR3 is CASTMTGPYEQYF. The CDR3 DNA is TGTGCCAGCACTATGACTGGGCCCTACGAGCAGTACTTC.

This clonotype ranks as large. The chain couples TRBV6-1 to TRBJ2-1; 8 bases agree with TRBD2. Trimming at V came to 4 bases and at J to 3 bases, leaving 5 bases not matched to a gene. Germline V CDR1 and CDR2: MNHNS, SASEGT. The CDR3 runs to 15 residues. Here the CDR3 DNA reads TGTGCCAGCAGTGCCACTAGCGGAAACTACAATGAGCAGTTCTTC. Its translation is CASSATSGNYNEQFF.

This clonotype is a singleton in its sample. The chain employs TRBV6-1 and TRBJ2-1, with D maybe TRBD1 (5 bases). The J call is uncertain, as TRBJ2-7 better fits the DNA end. Germline V gene data show CDR1 as MNHNS and CDR2 as SASEGT. This CDR3 has 13 amino acids. The CDR3 DNA reads TGTGCCAGCAACTGGATGGGGCAGGTCGAGCAGTACTTC. Encoded protein: CASNWMGQVEQYF.

The rearrangement joins TRBV6-1 to TRBJ2-2; 8 bases agree with TRBD1. The CDR3 runs 17 residues. From germline, CDR1 is MNHNS and CDR2 SASEGT. J lost 4 bases, V lost 4 bases, and 11 bases had no gene match. CDR3: CASSALRQGAGTGELFF. CDR3 DNA: TGTGCCAGCAGTGCCCTAAGGCAGGGGGCCGGCACCGGGGAGCTGTTTTTT.

V and J are TRBV3-1 and TRBJ2-1; 9 bases match TRBD2. The germline CDR1 and CDR2 sequences are LGHDT and YNNKEL (reference sequence). V was pared by 9 bases and J by 2 bases, with 2 bases of the junction left unmatched. The CDR3 is 13 amino acids. The CDR3 spells CASQRGAYNEQFF. The CDR3 nucleotides read TGTGCCAGTCAGCGGGGGGCCTACAATGAGCAGTTCTTC.

The chain has TRBV6-5 and TRBJ2-1, with a tentative D call TRBD2 (5 bases). This CDR3 contains 13 residues. CDR1 and CDR2 from the germline V gene are MNHEY and SVGAGI. Trimming cost V 7 bases and J 2 bases, with 9 bases left between them. The CDR3 loop reads CASISGAYNEQFF. The CDR3 DNA sequence: TGTGCCAGCATCTCCGGGGCCTACAATGAGCAGTTCTTC.

The chain couples TRBV7-8 to TRBJ2-1, with D uncertain. CDR1 is SGHVS, CDR2 FQNEAQ, per germline. Trimming cost V 2 bases and J 1 base, with 12 bases left between them. The CDR3 sequence is 16 residues long. This CDR3 reads CASSLREMVSYNEQFF. The CDR3 DNA is TGTGCCAGCAGCTTAAGGGAAATGGTTTCCTACAATGAGCAGTTCTTC. Full variable domain (missing parts from reference TRBV7-8 and TRBJ2-1): GAGVSQSPRYKVAKRGQDVALRCDPISGHVSLFWYQQALGQGPEFLTYFQNEAQLDKSGLPSDRFFAERPEGSVSTLKIQRTQQEDSAVYLCASSLREMVSYNEQFFGPGTRLTVL.

In its sample, this clonotype is medium-sized (0.01 to 0.1%). The chain joins TRBV6-2 or TRBV6-3 to TRBJ2-3; possible D gene TRBD2, 5 bases. V lost 2 bases and J lost 7, with 16 bases in between. The germline V gene encodes CDR1 MNHEY and CDR2 SVGEGT. CDR3 length: 15 residues. The CDR3 loop reads CASSYEGFPANTQYF. DNA of the CDR3: TGTGCCAGCAGTTACGAGGGCTTCCCCGCAAATACGCAGTATTTT.

About this clonotype itself: An end of the junction differs from the germline gene, which may be a read error. The chain uses TRBV10-1 and TRBJ2-4, with a weak D call TRBD2 (7 bases). The CDR3 contains 15 residues. Germline assignment: CDR1 WNHNN and CDR2 SYGVQD (reference sequence). CDR3 sequence reads: CARSDGGGGKETQYF. The CDR3 coding sequence is TGCGCCAGGAGTGATGGGGGCGGGGGCAAAGAGACGCAGTACTTC.

About this clonotype: One end of the junction does not line up with germline, which may come from a read error. The V call is TRBV6-1, the J call TRBJ2-3; no firm D call. Germline lookup yields CDR1 MNHNS and CDR2 SASEGT. The CDR3 has 15 residues. The CDR3 coding sequence is TGTGCCAGCAGACTCCAGGCTGTAATCCCAGATACGCTGTATTTT. Translated: CASRLQAVIPDTLYF.

Turning to this clonotype: The junction and the germline gene differ at one end; a read error may be behind it. The V and J genes are TRBV6-4 and TRBJ2-3, with D possibly called TRBD1 or TRBD2 (6 bases each). The CDR3 is 15 amino acids. Germline-derived CDR1 and CDR2 are MRHNA and SNTAGT. The CDR3 DNA follows: TGTGCCGGGGGGCACGGGGGCCGGGACCAAGATACGCAGTACTTT. Its protein is CAGGHGGRDQDTQYF.